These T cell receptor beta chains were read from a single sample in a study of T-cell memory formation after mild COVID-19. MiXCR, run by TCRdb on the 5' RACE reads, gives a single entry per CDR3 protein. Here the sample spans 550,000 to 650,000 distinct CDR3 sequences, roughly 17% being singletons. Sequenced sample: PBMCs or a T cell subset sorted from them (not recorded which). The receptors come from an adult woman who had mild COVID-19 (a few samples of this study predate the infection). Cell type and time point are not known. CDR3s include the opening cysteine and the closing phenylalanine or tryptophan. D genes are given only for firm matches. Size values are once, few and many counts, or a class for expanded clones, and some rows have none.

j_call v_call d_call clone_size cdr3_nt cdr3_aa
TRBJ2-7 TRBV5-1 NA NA TGCGCCAGCGCTACAGTATGGGGGCCCTCCTACGAGCAGTACTTC CASATVWGPSYEQYF
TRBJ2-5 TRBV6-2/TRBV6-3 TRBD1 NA TGTGCCAGCAGTTACCCTTCCGGGACAGGGGAGACCCAGTACTTC CASSYPSGTGETQYF
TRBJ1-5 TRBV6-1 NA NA TGTGCCAGCAGTGGGGGGAAGGGCGCTAGCAATCAGCCCCAGCATTTT CASSGGKGASNQPQHF
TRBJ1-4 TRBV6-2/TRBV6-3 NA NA TGTGCCAGCAGTCCACACTCCACGGGGGATGAAAAACTGTTTTTT CASSPHSTGDEKLFF
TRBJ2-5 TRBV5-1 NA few TGCGCCAGCAGCCCCACGGACCCGGAAGGGGAGACCCAGTACTTC CASSPTDPEGETQYF
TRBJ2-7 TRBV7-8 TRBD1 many TGTGCCAGCAGCAACCTGGCGGGACAGGTCTACGAGCAGTACTTC CASSNLAGQVYEQYF
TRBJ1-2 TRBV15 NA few TGTGCCACCAGCAGGAGAAACTCAGGGGAACACTATGGCTACACCTTC CATSRRNSGEHYGYTF
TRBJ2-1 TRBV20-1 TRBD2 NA TGCAGTGCTAGACCTCACCGACTAGCGGGAGAAATCATTCCGCATGAGCAGTTCTTC CSARPHRLAGEIIPHEQFF
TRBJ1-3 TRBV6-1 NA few TGTGCCAGCAGTGACCAGGGGCTCGCTGGAAACACCATATATTTT CASSDQGLAGNTIYF
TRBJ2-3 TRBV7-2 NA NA TGTGCCAGCAGCGGTAGAAGCGGGAGCACAGATACGCAGTATTTT CASSGRSGSTDTQYF
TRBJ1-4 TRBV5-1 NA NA TGCGCCAGCAGGCTGCCGTCTGGCCTTAATGAAAAACTGTTTTTT CASRLPSGLNEKLFF
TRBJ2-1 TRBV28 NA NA TGTGCCAGCAGTGTGGGAGGCTGGGTGGCCTACAATGAGCAGTTCTTC CASSVGGWVAYNEQFF
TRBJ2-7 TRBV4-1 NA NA TGCGCCAGCAGCCAAGCTCAGGCTAGCTCCTACGAGCAGTACTTC CASSQAQASSYEQYF
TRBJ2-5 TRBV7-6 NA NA TGTGCCAGCAGCTTATATGCTGATGAGCGTTGGGAGACCCAGTACTTC CASSLYADERWETQYF
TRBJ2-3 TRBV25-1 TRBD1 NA TGTGCCAGCAGTATGGGGACAGTTTACACAGATACGCAGTATTTT CASSMGTVYTDTQYF
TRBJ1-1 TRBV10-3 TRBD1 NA TGTGCCATCAGTGCTGCTACAGGGGGCACTGAAGCTTTCTTT CAISAATGGTEAFF